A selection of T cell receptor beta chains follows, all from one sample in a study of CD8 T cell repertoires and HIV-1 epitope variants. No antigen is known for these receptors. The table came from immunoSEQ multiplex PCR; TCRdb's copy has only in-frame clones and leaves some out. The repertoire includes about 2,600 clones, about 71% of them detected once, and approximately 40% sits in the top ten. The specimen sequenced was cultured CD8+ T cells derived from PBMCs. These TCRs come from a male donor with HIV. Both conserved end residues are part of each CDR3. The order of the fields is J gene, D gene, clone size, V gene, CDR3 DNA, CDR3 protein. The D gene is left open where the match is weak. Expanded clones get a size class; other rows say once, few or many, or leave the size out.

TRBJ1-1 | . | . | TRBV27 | TGTGCCAGCAGTTTAACGGGTAACACTGAAGCTTTCTTT | CASSLTGNTEAFF
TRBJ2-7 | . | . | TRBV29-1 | TGCAGCGTTGTGAGGGGGAGTTACGAGCAGTACTTC | CSVVRGSYEQYF
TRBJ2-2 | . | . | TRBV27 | TGTGCCAGCAGTTTCGGCACCGGGGAGCTGTTTTTT | CASSFGTGELFF
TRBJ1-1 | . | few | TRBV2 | TGTGCCAGCAGTGAAGATTACTTGAACACTGAAGCTTTCTTT | CASSEDYLNTEAFF
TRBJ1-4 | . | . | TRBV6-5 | TGTGCCAGCAGACAGGGAATCGGAGAAAAACTGTTTTTT | CASRQGIGEKLFF
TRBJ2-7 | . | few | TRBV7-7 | TGTGCTAGCAGCTTAGGGACCGGGACCCTTGCACACGAGCAGTACTTC | CASSLGTGTLAHEQYF
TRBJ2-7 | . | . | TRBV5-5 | TGTGCCAGCAGCCCGCTCTTTGGGGGGTCCTACGAGCAGTACTTC | CASSPLFGGSYEQYF
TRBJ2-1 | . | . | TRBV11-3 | TGTGCCAGCAGCTTAACTAGCAATAGAGATGAGCAGTTCTTC | CASSLTSNRDEQFF
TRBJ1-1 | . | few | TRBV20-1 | TGCAGTGCTCGAGCCCACACTGAAGCTTTCTTT | CSARAHTEAFF
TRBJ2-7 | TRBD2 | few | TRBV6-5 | TGTGCCAGCAGTGCGGGGACTATCGAGCAGTACTTC | CASSAGTIEQYF
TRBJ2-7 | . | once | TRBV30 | TGTGCCTGGAGTGTAGGTTTCGGTTACGAGCAGTACTTC | CAWSVGFGYEQYF
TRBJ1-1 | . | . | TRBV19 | TGTGCCAGTAGTATCCACTTGGGGGTTGGCACTGAAGCTTTCTTT | CASSIHLGVGTEAFF
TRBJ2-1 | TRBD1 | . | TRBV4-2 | TGTGCCAGCAGTTACGGGACAGGTTACAATGAGCAGTTCTTC | CASSYGTGYNEQFF
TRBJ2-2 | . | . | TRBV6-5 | TGTGCCAGCAGTTCCGAGCGGCAAGCGAACACCGGGGAGCTGTTTTTT | CASSSERQANTGELFF
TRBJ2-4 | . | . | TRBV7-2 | TGTGCCAGCAGCTTAGTTTCAGGGAAGAACATTCAGTACTTC | CASSLVSGKNIQYF
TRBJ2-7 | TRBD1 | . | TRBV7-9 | TGTGCCAGCAGCTCCCGAGGACAGGGCCCCTACGAGCAGTACTTC | CASSSRGQGPYEQYF
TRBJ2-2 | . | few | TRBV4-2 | TGTGCCAGCAGCCAAGAGGACGGCCTAGCGCCGGGACTTACCGGGGAGCTGTTTTTT | CASSQEDGLAPGLTGELFF
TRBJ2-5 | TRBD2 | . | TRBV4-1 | TGCGCCAGCAGCCAAGCTAGCGGGGCTCAAGAGACCCAGTACTTC | CASSQASGAQETQYF
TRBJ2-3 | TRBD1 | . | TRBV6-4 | TGTGCCAGCAGTGAAGAGGGGGCGGCAGATACGCAGTATTTT | CASSEEGAADTQYF
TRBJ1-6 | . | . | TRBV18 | TGTGCCAGCTCACCCCGGGAAAATTCACCCCTCCACTTT | CASSPRENSPLHF
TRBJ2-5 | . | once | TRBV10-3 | TGTGCCATCAGTGAAAGTGTGGAAGAGACCCAGTACTTC | CAISESVEETQYF
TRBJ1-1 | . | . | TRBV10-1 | TGCGCCAGCAGTGAGGGCAGTATGAACACTGAAGCTTTCTTT | CASSEGSMNTEAFF
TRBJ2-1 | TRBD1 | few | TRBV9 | TGTGCCAGCAGCGTAGTTCGGACAGGGTATAATGAGCAGTTCTTC | CASSVVRTGYNEQFF
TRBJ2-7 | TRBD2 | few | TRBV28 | TGTGCCAGCAGTTTTGGTAGCGGGAACTACGAGCAGTACTTC | CASSFGSGNYEQYF
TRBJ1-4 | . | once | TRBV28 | TGTGCCAGCCGCCAGACAGCAACTAATGAAAAACTGTTTTTT | CASRQTATNEKLFF
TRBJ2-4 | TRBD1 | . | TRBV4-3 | TGCGCCAGCAGCCAAGATATGAACAGGGGAGCCAAAAACATTCAGTACTTC | CASSQDMNRGAKNIQYF
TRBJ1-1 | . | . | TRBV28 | TGTGCCAGCAGTTTTCGGAGGACGGGGGGCTTCTTT | CASSFRRTGGFF
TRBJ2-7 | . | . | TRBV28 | TGTGCCAGCAGTGACGGACAGACCTACGAGCAGTACTTC | CASSDGQTYEQYF
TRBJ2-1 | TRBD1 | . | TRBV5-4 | TGTGCCAGCAGCCTTACAGGGGTGGGAGAGCAGTTCTTC | CASSLTGVGEQFF
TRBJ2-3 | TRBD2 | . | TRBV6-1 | TGTGCCAGCAGTGAGACTAGCGGGAGGCCAGATACGCAGTATTTT | CASSETSGRPDTQYF
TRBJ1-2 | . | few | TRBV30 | TGTGCCTGGAGTGCAGGGGCCAGCGGCTACACCTTC | CAWSAGASGYTF
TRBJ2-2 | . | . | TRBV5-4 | TGTGCCAGCAGCTTTCTGGGGCCCGGGGAGCTGTTTTTT | CASSFLGPGELFF
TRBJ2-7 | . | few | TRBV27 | TGTGCCAGCAGTTTAGGGGGTAGCGAGCAGTACTTC | CASSLGGSEQYF